This T cell receptor beta chain was sequenced in a study of T cell repertoires in cytomegalovirus infection (dated by TCRdb to the late 2010s). Study-level background: Peptide stimulations targeted recently identified HLA-C-restricted CMV epitopes, whose presentation resists viral immunomodulation, together with well-studied HLA-B-restricted epitopes. Because public TCR beta signatures pointed to carriage of CMV infection together with the matching HLA type, the HLA type of each donor mattered for the analysis.

Results and caveats for the whole study, not just this receptor: In both this cohort and an independent cohort of 350 or so donors, the cumulative frequency of public TCR beta family members distinguished carriers of CMV infection plus the relevant HLA type. The ex vivo response was dominated by HLA-C-restricted CMV-specific TCR beta clonotypes, and the single most frequent clonotype in two of eight donors was supplied by these HLA-C-restricted clonotypes.

Sequencing was performed on an Illumina HiSeq 1500. The public reads were reanalyzed by TCRdb: fastp trimming at Q25, MiXCR alignment, in-frame beta chains only. Entries are consolidated by CDR3 protein sequence, retaining the most common genes and DNA. This sample is represented by 40,000 to 55,000 distinct CDR3 sequences; 20% to 25% of them were singletons. Together, the top ten hold about a quarter of the sample. There are 15 amino acids in the CDR3, from cysteine to phenylalanine inclusive. Of all the DNA, just the CDR3 is kept, 45 bases in frame from base 1. V is cut back by 4 bases and J by 2 bases, with 8 bases in the junction unmatched. The germline V gene sets CDR1 to SGHVS and CDR2 to FQNEAQ. Concerning this clonotype itself: It has no known antigen specificity. It has no much larger one-base neighbor in the sample; base qualities were not kept.

The treatment or condition label of this sample denotes: in vitro stimulation with specific CMV peptide epitopes to enrich CMV-specific T cells. Specimen: CD8+ T cells from cultured PBMCs, collected from culture after CMV antigen stimulation. The origin of this receptor is a human donor in good health (CMV status not recorded). Some clones in this sample may be carry-over from other donors' samples. The rearranged chain carries TRBV7-8 and TRBJ2-7; 7 junctional bases match TRBD2. CDR3 reads: CASSYRAGAPYEQYF. The DNA is TGTGCCAGCAGCTACCGGGCGGGAGCACCCTACGAGCAGTACTTC.